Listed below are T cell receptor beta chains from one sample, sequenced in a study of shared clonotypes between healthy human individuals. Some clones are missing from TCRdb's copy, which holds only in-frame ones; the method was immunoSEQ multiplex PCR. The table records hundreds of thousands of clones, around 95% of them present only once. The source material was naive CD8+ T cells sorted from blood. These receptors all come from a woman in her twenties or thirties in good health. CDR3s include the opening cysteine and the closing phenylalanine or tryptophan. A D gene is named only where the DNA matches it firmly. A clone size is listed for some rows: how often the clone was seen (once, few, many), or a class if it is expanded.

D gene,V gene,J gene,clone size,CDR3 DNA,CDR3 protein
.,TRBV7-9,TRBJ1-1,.,TGTGCCAGCAGCTCCGGGACCTCCAATGAAGCTTTCTTT,CASSSGTSNEAFF
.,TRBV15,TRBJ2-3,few,TGTGCCACCAGCATCTTGACTTTCACAGATACGCAGTATTTT,CATSILTFTDTQYF
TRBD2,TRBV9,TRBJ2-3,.,TGTGCCAGCAGCGTCATAGCGGGAAGCACAGATACGCAGTATTTT,CASSVIAGSTDTQYF
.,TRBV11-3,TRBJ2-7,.,TGTGCCAGCAGCTTATTGCCTTCCTACGAGCAGTACTTC,CASSLLPSYEQYF
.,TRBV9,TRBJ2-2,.,TGTGCCAGCAGCGTGAATCCGGGACACCCAGACACCGGGGAGCTGTTTTTT,CASSVNPGHPDTGELFF
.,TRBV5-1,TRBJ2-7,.,TGCGCCAGCATCCACCGGGACGCAGGATCCTACGAGCAGTACTTC,CASIHRDAGSYEQYF
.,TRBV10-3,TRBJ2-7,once,TGTGCCATCAGGGCTCTAACCTCCTACGAGCAGTACTTC,CAIRALTSYEQYF
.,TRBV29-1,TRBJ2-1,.,TGCAGCGTATTCTTAAATAACAATGAGCAGTTCTTC,CSVFLNNNEQFF
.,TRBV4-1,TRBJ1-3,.,TGCGCCAGCAGCCAAGCATCGGGGTTTAACACCATATATTTT,CASSQASGFNTIYF
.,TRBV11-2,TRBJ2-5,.,TGTGCCAGCAGCTTGCCCTACGGGCAAGAGACCCAGTACTTC,CASSLPYGQETQYF
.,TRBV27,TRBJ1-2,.,TGTGCCAGCATGCCCTTGGGCGGATCATTCTATGGCTACACCTTC,CASMPLGGSFYGYTF
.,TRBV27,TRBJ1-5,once,TGTGCCAGCAGTCCTGGACAGTTAAATCAGCCCCAGCATTTT,CASSPGQLNQPQHF
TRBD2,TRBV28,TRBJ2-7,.,TGTGCCAGCAGTTCGGATAGCAGCGGGATGAGGAACGAGCAGTACTTC,CASSSDSSGMRNEQYF
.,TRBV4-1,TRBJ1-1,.,TGCGCCAGCAGCCAAGTCCCCCTAAAAGGGGACACTGAAGCTTTCTTT,CASSQVPLKGDTEAFF
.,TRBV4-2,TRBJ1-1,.,TGTGCCAGCAGCCATGGGCAGGGGAACACTGAAGCTTTCTTT,CASSHGQGNTEAFF
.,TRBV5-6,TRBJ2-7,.,TGTGCCAGCAGCTTGATCGGGCGGGGAGAGCAGTACTTC,CASSLIGRGEQYF
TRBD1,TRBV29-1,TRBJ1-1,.,TGCAGCGCCGGCCCCCGGGACAGGAACACTGAAGCTTTCTTT,CSAGPRDRNTEAFF
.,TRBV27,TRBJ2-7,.,TGTGCCAGCCGGTCGGGGGCTAGCTACGAGCAGTACTTC,CASRSGASYEQYF
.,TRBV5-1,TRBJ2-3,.,TGCGCCAGCCGACGGGACTCACTCACAGATACGCAGTATTTT,CASRRDSLTDTQYF
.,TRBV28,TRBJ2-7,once,TGTGCCAGCAGTTTAGGGGCCGAGCAGTACTTC,CASSLGAEQYF
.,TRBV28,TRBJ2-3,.,TGTGCCAGCATTGGAGGACAGTACACAGATACGCAGTATTTT,CASIGGQYTDTQYF
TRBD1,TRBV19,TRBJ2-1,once,TGTGCCAGTACCCCTCCGACAGGGGGGATTTACAATGAGCAGTTCTTC,CASTPPTGGIYNEQFF
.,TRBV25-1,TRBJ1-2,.,TGTGCCAGCAGTGGGGAACATTTCTCTAACTATGGCTACACCTTC,CASSGEHFSNYGYTF
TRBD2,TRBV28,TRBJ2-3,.,TGTGCCAGCAGATCCGGTGGGACTAGCGGGAGAACGCAGTATTTT,CASRSGGTSGRTQYF
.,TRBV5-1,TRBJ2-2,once,TGCGCCAGCAGCTTTGAGGCCCAGAACACCGGGGAGCTGTTTTTT,CASSFEAQNTGELFF
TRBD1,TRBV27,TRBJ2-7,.,TGTGCCAGCAGCGAGACAGGGCGACCCTACGAGCAGTACTTC,CASSETGRPYEQYF
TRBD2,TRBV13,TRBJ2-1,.,TGTGCCAGCAGCTTTGGGCTAGCGGGAGACGGGGAGCAGTTCTTC,CASSFGLAGDGEQFF
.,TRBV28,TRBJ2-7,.,TGTGCCAGCAGTTTCATTGCGCTGTCCGAGTCCTACGAGCAGTACTTC,CASSFIALSESYEQYF
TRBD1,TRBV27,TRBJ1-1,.,TGTGCCAGCAGAACGCAACAGGGGGCTCGAACTGAAGCTTTCTTT,CASRTQQGARTEAFF
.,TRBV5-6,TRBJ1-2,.,TGTGCCAGCAGCTGGGACCGCAACTATGGCTACACCTTC,CASSWDRNYGYTF
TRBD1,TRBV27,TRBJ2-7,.,TGTGCCAGCACCCTGGGACAGAGCCGTGTCGTGGGAGAGAATGAGCAGTACTTC,CASTLGQSRVVGENEQYF
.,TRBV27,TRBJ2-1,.,TGTGCCAGCAGCCTCGGCCTAGTTCGGTACTACAATGAGCAGTTCTTC,CASSLGLVRYYNEQFF
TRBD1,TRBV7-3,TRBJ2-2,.,TGTGCCAGCAGCCCAAGCCCCGACAGGGGGCGTAGCACCGGGGAGCTGTTTTTT,CASSPSPDRGRSTGELFF
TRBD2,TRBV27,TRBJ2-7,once,TGTGCCAGCAGTTTCACTAGCGGGAGGATTGACGAGCAGTACTTC,CASSFTSGRIDEQYF
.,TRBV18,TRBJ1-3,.,TGTGCCAGCTCACCAGGTCAGGGGCTAGACGCTGGAAACACCATATATTTT,CASSPGQGLDAGNTIYF
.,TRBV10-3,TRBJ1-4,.,TGTGCCGCCAGGGGCAGGGGAACTAATGAAAAACTGTTTTTT,CAARGRGTNEKLFF
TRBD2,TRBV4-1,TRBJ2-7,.,TGCGCCAGCAGCCAAGGTCGAGTCGGGAGGGGACCCTACGAGCAGTACTTC,CASSQGRVGRGPYEQYF
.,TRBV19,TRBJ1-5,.,TGTGCCAGTAGTATGTCCTTGAGCAATCAGCCCCAGCATTTT,CASSMSLSNQPQHF
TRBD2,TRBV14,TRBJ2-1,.,TGTGCCAGCAGCCAAGAAGGACTAGCGGGCAATGAGCAGTTCTTC,CASSQEGLAGNEQFF
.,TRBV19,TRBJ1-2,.,TGTGCCACTCAATCCCCCGAAAGCGGAGTTCACTATGGCTACACCTTC,CATQSPESGVHYGYTF
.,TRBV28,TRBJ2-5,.,TGTGCCAGCAGTCCACCTCTCCAAGAGACCCAGTACTTC,CASSPPLQETQYF
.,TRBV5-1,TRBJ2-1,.,TGCGCCAGCAGCTTGGTTGGTTTTGTGGATGAGCAGTTCTTC,CASSLVGFVDEQFF
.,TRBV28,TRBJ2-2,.,TGTGCCAGCCTCAAAGGGACCGGGGAGCTGTTTTTT,CASLKGTGELFF
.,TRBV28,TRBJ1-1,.,TGTGCCGCAGCAGACCCAAACACTGAAGCTTTCTTT,CAAADPNTEAFF
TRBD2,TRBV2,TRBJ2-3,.,TGTGCCAGCAGTCCGGGACTAGCGGGTTCAGATACGCAGTATTTT,CASSPGLAGSDTQYF
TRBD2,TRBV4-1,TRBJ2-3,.,TGCGCCAGCAGCCAGTTACGGCTAGCGGGAGGAAGCACAGATACGCAGTATTTT,CASSQLRLAGGSTDTQYF
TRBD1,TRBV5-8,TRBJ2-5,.,TGTGCCAGCAGCTTCGGACAGGGGTATCAAGAGACCCAGTACTTC,CASSFGQGYQETQYF
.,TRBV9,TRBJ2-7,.,TGTGCCAGCAGCGTAGGCGGGTCGGGGAACGAGCAGTACTTC,CASSVGGSGNEQYF
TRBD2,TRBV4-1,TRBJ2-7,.,TGCGCCAGCAGCCAAGATCTTCCCGGGAGGGCCTTATCCGAGCAGTACTTC,CASSQDLPGRALSEQYF
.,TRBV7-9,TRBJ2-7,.,TGTGCCAGCAGCTTACAGGGGAGAACCTACGAGCAGTACTTC,CASSLQGRTYEQYF
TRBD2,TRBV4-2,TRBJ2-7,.,TGTGCCAGCAGCCAAGATCGGTCGGCTAGCGGGATGTACGAGCAGTACTTC,CASSQDRSASGMYEQYF
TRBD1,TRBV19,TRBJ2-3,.,TGTGCCAGTAGTACAGGGGGCGCCTCAGATACGCAGTATTTT,CASSTGGASDTQYF